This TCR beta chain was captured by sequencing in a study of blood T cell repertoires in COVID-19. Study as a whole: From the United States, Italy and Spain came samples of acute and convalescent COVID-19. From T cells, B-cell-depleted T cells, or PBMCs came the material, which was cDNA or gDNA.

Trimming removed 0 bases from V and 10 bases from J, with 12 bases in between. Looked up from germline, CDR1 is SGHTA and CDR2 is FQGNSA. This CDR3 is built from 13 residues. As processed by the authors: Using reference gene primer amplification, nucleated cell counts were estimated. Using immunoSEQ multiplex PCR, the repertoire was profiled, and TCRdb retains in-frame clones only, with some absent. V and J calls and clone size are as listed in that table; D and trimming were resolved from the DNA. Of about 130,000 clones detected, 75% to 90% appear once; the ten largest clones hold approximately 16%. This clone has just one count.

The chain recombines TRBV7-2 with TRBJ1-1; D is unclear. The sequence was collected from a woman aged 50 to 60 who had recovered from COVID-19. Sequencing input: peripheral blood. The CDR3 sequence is CASSLAGGIVAFF. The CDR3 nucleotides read TGTGCCAGCAGCTTAGCGGGCGGGATAGTAGCTTTCTTT.